This T cell receptor (beta chain) derives from a study of control samples from healthy donors and cancer patients. Clones were read by immunoSEQ multiplex PCR, and TCRdb kept only the in-frame ones, dropping some. The sample yields around 190,000 clones, about 90% seen once. The CDR3 runs to 15 residues. V dropped 1 base and J dropped 0 bases, with 7 bases sitting between them. CDR1 and CDR2 (germline): LGHDT, YNNKEL (reference sequence). The V call is TRBV3-1 (or the pseudogene TRBV3-2), the J call TRBJ1-3; possible D gene TRBD1, 6 bases. The clonotype originates from a woman in her 50s in good health. The sequenced sample was blood. CDR3 sequence: CASSQGTASGNTIYF. CDR3 bases: TGTGCCAGCAGCCAAGGGACAGCCTCTGGAAACACCATATATTTT.